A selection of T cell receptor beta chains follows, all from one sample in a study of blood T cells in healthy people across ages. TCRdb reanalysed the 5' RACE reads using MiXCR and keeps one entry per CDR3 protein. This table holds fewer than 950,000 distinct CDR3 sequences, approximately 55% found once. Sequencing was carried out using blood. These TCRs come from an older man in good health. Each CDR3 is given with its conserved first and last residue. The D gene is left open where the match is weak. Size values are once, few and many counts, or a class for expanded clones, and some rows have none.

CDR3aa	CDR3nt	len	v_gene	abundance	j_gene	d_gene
CAISGGAFAEAFF	TGTGCCATCAGTGGGGGGGCGTTCGCTGAAGCTTTCTTT	13	TRBV10-3	NA	TRBJ1-1	NA
CASSLPDYNEQYF	TGTGCCAGCAGCTTACCCGACTACAATGAGCAGTACTTC	13	TRBV7-3	once	TRBJ2-5	NA
CASSLAGGPQNEQFF	TGTGCCAGCAGTTTAGCGGGAGGGCCACAGAATGAGCAGTTCTTC	15	TRBV12-3/TRBV12-4	many	TRBJ2-1	TRBD2
CASSLAFNSGRADTQYF	TGTGCCAGCAGTTTAGCGTTCAATAGCGGGAGAGCAGATACGCAGTATTTT	17	TRBV12-3/TRBV12-4	NA	TRBJ2-3	TRBD2
CASSLNGDRGLRTGELFF	TGTGCCAGCAGTTTAAATGGGGACAGGGGGCTTCGGACCGGGGAGCTGTTTTTT	18	TRBV28	NA	TRBJ2-2	TRBD1
CASSSRGLRGYGYTF	TGTGCCAGCAGTTCCCGGGGCCTTCGTGGCTATGGCTACACCTTC	15	TRBV12-3/TRBV12-4	NA	TRBJ1-2	NA
CASSLRQGAGNEKLFF	TGTGCCAGCAGTCTCCGACAGGGGGCCGGTAACGAAAAACTGTTTTTT	16	TRBV6-5	NA	TRBJ1-4	TRBD1
CASSSGARGRYNEQFF	TGCGCCAGCAGCTCCGGGGCCCGTGGCCGCTACAATGAGCAGTTCTTC	16	TRBV5-1	few	TRBJ2-1	NA
CASSGSGGNYGYTF	TGCGCCAGCAGCGGGTCGGGGGGAAACTATGGCTACACCTTC	14	TRBV5-1	few	TRBJ1-2	NA
CASDLAGGTDTQYF	TGTGCCAGCGACCTAGCGGGAGGCACAGATACGCAGTATTTT	14	TRBV12-3/TRBV12-4	few	TRBJ2-3	TRBD2
CASSSGSGAYNEQFF	TGTGCCAGCAGTTCCGGCAGTGGGGCTTACAATGAGCAGTTCTTC	15	TRBV27	NA	TRBJ2-1	NA
CASSPRDGRSYEQYF	TGCGCCAGCAGCCCCCGGGACGGACGATCCTACGAGCAGTACTTC	15	TRBV5-1	NA	TRBJ2-7	NA
CASSLTYEQFF	TGTGCCAGCAGTTTAACCTACGAGCAGTTCTTC	11	TRBV12-3/TRBV12-4	NA	TRBJ2-1	NA
CASSLQGGRETQYF	TGTGCCAGCAGTTTGCAGGGGGGAAGGGAGACCCAGTACTTC	14	TRBV6-5	few	TRBJ2-5	NA
CASALKLGVGFYNEQYF	TGTGCTAGTGCCCTCAAGTTAGGGGTGGGATTTTACAATGAGCAGTACTTC	17	TRBV12-5	NA	TRBJ2-7	NA
CASSRFGTGNNEQFF	TGTGCCAGCAGCCGATTCGGTACAGGGAACAATGAGCAGTTCTTC	15	TRBV3-1	NA	TRBJ2-1	NA
CSVVGGTSTDTQYF	TGCAGCGTTGTAGGCGGGACTAGCACAGATACGCAGTATTTT	14	TRBV29-1	few	TRBJ2-3	NA
CASSSGGGTWKDEQFF	TGTGCCAGCAGCTCTGGGGGTGGGACGTGGAAGGATGAGCAGTTCTTC	16	TRBV11-3	NA	TRBJ2-1	NA
CASSSLDSGSSPFF	TGTGCCAGCAGTTCCCTCGATAGCGGGAGTTCTCCGTTCTTC	14	TRBV6-6	once	TRBJ2-1	TRBD2
CSANHDQGAYEQYF	TGCAGTGCTAATCATGACCAGGGTGCCTACGAGCAGTACTTC	14	TRBV20-1	NA	TRBJ2-7	NA
CASGLLVFGEQFF	TGCGCCAGCGGCCTACTAGTTTTCGGTGAGCAGTTCTTC	13	TRBV5-1	few	TRBJ2-1	NA
CSDRSGGDTQYF	TGCAGCGACAGGTCGGGGGGAGATACGCAGTATTTT	12	TRBV29-1	NA	TRBJ2-3	TRBD2
CASSQTWGAHGYTF	TGTGCCAGCAGTCAAACCTGGGGTGCGCATGGCTACACCTTC	14	TRBV6-4	few	TRBJ1-2	NA
CSAWRRDQPQHF	TGCAGTGCCTGGCGAAGGGATCAGCCCCAGCATTTT	12	TRBV20-1	few	TRBJ1-5	NA
CASSYGDSQSYEQYF	TGTGCCAGCAGTTACGGGGACAGCCAGTCCTACGAGCAGTACTTC	15	TRBV6-5	NA	TRBJ2-7	TRBD1
CASSLASEGAPLHF	TGTGCCAGCAGCTTAGCGTCAGAGGGAGCACCCCTCCACTTT	14	TRBV7-9	NA	TRBJ1-6	NA
CASSYSGLANYEQYF	TGTGCCAGCAGTTACTCGGGACTAGCGAACTACGAGCAGTACTTC	15	TRBV6-5	NA	TRBJ2-7	TRBD2
CAFQRDRGSSGANVLTF	TGTGCCTTCCAACGGGACAGGGGGTCCTCTGGGGCCAACGTCCTGACTTTC	17	TRBV30	NA	TRBJ2-6	TRBD1
CASSYSRTGRSYEQYF	TGTGCCAGCAGTTACTCGCGCACAGGAAGGTCCTACGAGCAGTACTTC	16	TRBV6-6	NA	TRBJ2-7	NA
CASSLTGSNLDVQYF	TGTGCCAGCAGCTTAACGGGGAGCAATCTGGATGTGCAGTATTTT	15	TRBV7-3	few	TRBJ2-3	NA
CASSPGGDHRYAYF	TGTGCCAGCTCACCGGGCGGGGACCACAGATACGCGTATTTT	14	TRBV18	once	TRBJ2-3	NA
CASSLNWDGSQETQYF	TGTGCCAGCAGCTTGAACTGGGACGGGTCGCAAGAGACTCAGTACTTC	16	TRBV7-2	NA	TRBJ2-5	NA
CAASDPGQNTGELFF	TGTGCCGCCAGTGATCCGGGACAGAACACCGGGGAGCTGTTTTTT	15	TRBV24-1	NA	TRBJ2-2	NA
CASSARTGYEQYF	TGTGCCAGCAGCGCGCGGACAGGCTACGAGCAGTACTTC	13	TRBV3-1	few	TRBJ2-7	TRBD1
CASSLGRGVSYNEQFF	TGTGCCAGCAGCCTGGGGCGGGGAGTCTCCTACAATGAGCAGTTCTTC	16	TRBV6-5	few	TRBJ2-1	NA
CASGSTRTEAFF	TGTGCTAGTGGTTCGACACGGACTGAAGCTTTCTTT	12	TRBV12-5	NA	TRBJ1-1	NA
CASSFISSGANVLTF	TGTGCCAGCAGTTTTATCAGCTCTGGGGCCAACGTCCTGACTTTC	15	TRBV27	NA	TRBJ2-6	NA
CSVNTGLLYEQYF	TGCAGCGTCAACACGGGGCTTCTCTACGAGCAGTACTTC	13	TRBV29-1	NA	TRBJ2-7	NA